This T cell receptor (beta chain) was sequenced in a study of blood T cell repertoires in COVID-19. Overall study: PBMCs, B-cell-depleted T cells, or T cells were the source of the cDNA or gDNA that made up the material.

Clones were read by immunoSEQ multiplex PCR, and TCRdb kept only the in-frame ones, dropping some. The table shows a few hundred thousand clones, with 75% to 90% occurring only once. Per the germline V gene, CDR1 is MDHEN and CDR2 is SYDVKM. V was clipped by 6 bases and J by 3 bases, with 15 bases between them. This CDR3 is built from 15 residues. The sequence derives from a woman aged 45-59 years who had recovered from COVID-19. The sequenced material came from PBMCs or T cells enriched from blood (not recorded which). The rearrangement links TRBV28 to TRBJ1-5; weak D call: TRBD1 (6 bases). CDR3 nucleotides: TGTGCCAGCAGAACCGGGACAACGGTCAATCAGCCCCAGCATTTT. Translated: CASRTGTTVNQPQHF.